This T cell receptor (beta chain) was profiled in a study of cytomegalovirus exposure and HLA in healthy donors. The CDR3 totals 16 residues. V was clipped by 0 bases and J by 9 bases, with 18 bases between them. The germline V gene encodes CDR1 MNHEY and CDR2 SMNVEV (reference sequence). The PCR had 60 Vbeta and 13 Jbeta primers. Profiled with immunoSEQ multiplex PCR; TCRdb holds only in-frame clones, not every one. The repertoire holds 100,000 to 150,000 clones, with roughly four fifths as singletons. This sequence joins TRBV27 and TRBJ2-1, with D possibly TRBD2 on 6 matching bases. The sample comprised PBMCs. The sequence was collected from a woman in her forties in good health and CMV-seropositive. The CDR3 region is CASSLSVVAEVGEQFF. DNA of the CDR3: TGTGCCAGCAGTTTATCGGTGGTAGCGGAAGTTGGTGAGCAGTTCTTC.